Presented here are 8 T cell receptor beta chains from one specimen sequenced in a study of blood T cell repertoires in COVID-19. TCRdb's copy holds only in-frame clones and misses some; the assay was immunoSEQ multiplex PCR. The repertoire consists of 90,000 or so clones, with roughly 89% occurring once and the leading ten covering 5% to 6.5%. Sequenced: peripheral blood. The receptors here all came from a woman of 80 years or more with active COVID-19.

This CDR3 is CASSAPLAGGWYEQYF. The CDR3, as DNA: TGTGCCAGCAGCGCTCCGCTAGCGGGAGGTTGGTACGAGCAGTACTTC. The chain recombines TRBV9 with TRBJ2-7; 11 nucleotides line up with TRBD2. CDR3 length: 16 amino acids. V lost 3 bases to trimming and J lost 4 bases; unmatched junction nucleotides: 9. CDR1 and CDR2 from the germline V gene are SGDLS and YYNGEE.

This chain uses TRBV7-9 with TRBJ1-6; 7 nucleotides align to TRBD1. This CDR3 comprises 14 residues. V lost 7 bases and J lost 9; bases outside the gene matches: 9. Germline V lookup: CDR1 SEHNR, CDR2 FQNEAQ (reference sequence). CDR3 loop: CASKAGTVSSPLHF. DNA for the CDR3: TGTGCCAGCAAGGCCGGGACAGTATCTTCACCCCTCCACTTT. The whole variable domain, remainder taken from reference TRBV7-9 and TRBJ1-6, is DTGVSQNPRHKITKRGQNVTFRCDPISEHNRLYWYRQTLGQGPEFLTYFQNEAQLEKSRLLSDRFSAERPKGSFSTLEIQRTEQGDSAMYLCASKAGTVSSPLHFGNGTRLTVT.

The chain has TRBV11-2 and TRBJ1-6, with a possible D match to TRBD1 (6 bases). Germline assignment: CDR1 SGHAT and CDR2 FQNNGV. Between the trimmed V and J ends, which lost 1 base and 3 bases, there was a span of 13 bases. This CDR3 contains 17 residues. The CDR3 DNA reads as TGTGCCAGCAGCTTAGGACAGGAGGCCTACTATAATTCACCCCTCCACTTT. Translation gives CASSLGQEAYYNSPLHF. Looking up the rest from reference TRBV11-2 and TRBJ1-6 gives the full variable domain: EAGVAQSPRYKIIEKRQSVAFWCNPISGHATLYWYQQILGQGPKLLIQFQNNGVVDDSQLPKDRFSAERLKGVDSTLKIQPAKLEDSAVYLCASSLGQEAYYNSPLHFGNGTRLTVT.

The chain joins TRBV24-1 to TRBJ2-3, with 7 bases that match TRBD2. The CDR3 covers 16 residues. Germline V lookup: CDR1 KGHDR, CDR2 SFDVKD. With 4 bases clipped from V and 1 base from J, the junction kept 7 bases outside the gene matches. CDR3 amino acids: CATSEYGGRGTDTQYF. The CDR3 DNA sequence: TGTGCCACCAGTGAGTATGGCGGGAGAGGCACAGATACGCAGTATTTT.

This chain links TRBV6-2 or TRBV6-3 with TRBJ1-5; no firm D call. Germline CDR1 reads MNHEY; CDR2 reads SVGEGT. This CDR3 region has 14 residues. V was cut by 5 bases and J by 2 bases, with 10 bases left in between. CDR3 nucleotide sequence: TGTGCCAGCAGTCCCCGCCCGGGCAATCAGCCCCAGCATTTT. It specifies CASSPRPGNQPQHF.

The genes are TRBV5-4 and TRBJ2-1; TRBD2 is a possible D gene (6 bases). CDR1 and CDR2 from the germline V gene are SGHNT and YYREEE (reference sequence). The V end was cut by 4 bases, the J end by 2 bases, with 13 bases between. This CDR3 is built from 15 residues. CDR3 in amino acids: CASSHRRGAYNEQFF. DNA for the CDR3: TGTGCCAGCAGCCACAGGCGGGGCGCCTACAATGAGCAGTTCTTC.

The genes are TRBV11-2 and TRBJ2-2, with D hard to call. V dropped 6 bases and J dropped 0 bases, with 11 bases sitting between them. Germline V CDR1 and CDR2: SGHAT, FQNNGV. The CDR3 extends over 15 amino acids. The CDR3 protein is CASRRDGANTGELFF. The CDR3 region has the DNA TGTGCCAGCAGGAGAGACGGAGCGAACACCGGGGAGCTGTTTTTT.

This chain links TRBV7-2 with TRBJ2-3, with no clear D. In germline, CDR1 is SGHTA, CDR2 FQGNSA. The V end lost 4 bases, the J end lost 4 bases, and 6 bases lay between the germline ends. The CDR3 consists of 12 residues. The CDR3 spells CASSSAADTQYF. CDR3 coding DNA: TGTGCCAGCAGCTCAGCCGCAGATACGCAGTATTTT.